Each of the 25 T cell receptor beta chains below was sequenced from the same sample in a study of T cell responses to AZD1222 COVID-19 vaccine. Clones were sequenced by immunoSEQ multiplex PCR, and TCRdb holds only the in-frame ones, with some missing. The table includes approximately 89,000 clones, about 93% detected once. The sample in question was peripheral blood, obtained on day 0 of MenACWY control vaccination. The source of these receptors is an adult in good health.

This chain connects TRBV7-2 to TRBJ1-5; D unresolved. In germline, CDR1 is SGHTA, CDR2 FQGNSA. Trimming took 5 bases from V and 3 from J, leaving 5 bases between them. The CDR3 loop spans 12 amino acids. The CDR3 loop reads CASSRDNQPQHF. The CDR3 region has the DNA TGTGCCAGCAGCCGGGACAATCAGCCCCAGCATTTT. The whole variable domain, filled in from reference TRBV7-2 and TRBJ1-5, reads GAGVSQSPSNKVTEKGKDVELRCDPISGHTALYWYRQSLGQGLEFLIYFQGNSAPDKSGLPSDRFSAERTGGSVSTLTIQRTQQEDSAVYLCASSRDNQPQHFGDGTRLSIL.

The chain recombines TRBV7-9 with TRBJ2-2; 10 nucleotides match TRBD1. Looked up from germline, CDR1 is SEHNR and CDR2 is FQNEAQ (reference sequence). The CDR3 is 16 amino acids. V shed 5 bases and J 4 bases; nucleotides not matched to a gene: 7. CDR3 DNA: TGTGCCAGCAGCCTGACAGGGGGCGCGGTCACCGGGGAGCTGTTTTTT. This sequence encodes CASSLTGGAVTGELFF.

As DNA, the CDR3 is TGTGCCAGAGCAAAGGACGGAGATAATTCACCCCTCCACTTT. It yields the protein CARAKDGDNSPLHF. This chain joins TRBV21-1 and TRBJ1-6. TRBV21-1 counts as a pseudogene. The CDR3 covers 14 residues.

V is TRBV14 and J is TRBJ2-3, with a weak D call TRBD1 (5 bases). The germline CDR1 and CDR2 sequences are SGHDN and FVKESK. This CDR3 comprises 14 residues. V was trimmed by 1 base and J by 3 bases, leaving 8 bases between them. The CDR3 is CASSQARGTDTQYF. The CDR3 DNA sequence: TGTGCCAGCAGCCAAGCTAGGGGAACAGATACGCAGTATTTT. The whole variable domain, filled in from reference TRBV14 and TRBJ2-3, reads EAGVTQFPSHSVIEKGQTVTLRCDPISGHDNLYWYRRVMGKEIKFLLHFVKESKQDESGMPNNRFLAERTGGTYSTLKVQPAELEDSGVYFCASSQARGTDTQYFGPGTRLTVL.

The chain couples TRBV7-6 to TRBJ1-3; D is uncertain. This CDR3 contains 17 residues. From germline, CDR1 is SGHVS and CDR2 FNYEAQ. V shed 1 base and J shed 0 bases, with 13 bases lying between them. This chain's CDR3 is CASSLEGAGSSGNTIYF. The CDR3 DNA reads TGTGCCAGCAGCTTAGAAGGCGCGGGAAGCTCTGGAAACACCATATATTTT. The whole variable domain, filled in from reference TRBV7-6 and TRBJ1-3, reads GAGVSQSPRYKVTKRGQDVALRCDPISGHVSLYWYRQALGQGPEFLTYFNYEAQQDKSGLPNDRFSAERPEGSISTLTIQRTEQRDSAMYRCASSLEGAGSSGNTIYFGEGSWLTVV.

V and J are TRBV27 and TRBJ2-2; D is undetermined. V was cut by 3 bases and J by 5 bases, with 7 bases left in between. Germline CDR1 reads MNHEY; CDR2 reads SMNVEV (reference sequence). This CDR3 has 13 residues. In nucleotides, the CDR3 is TGTGCCAGCAGTTTCCCCGGGACCGGGGAGCTGTTTTTT. Amino acid sequence: CASSFPGTGELFF.

The chain couples TRBV11-3 to TRBJ1-3; D uncertain. The CDR3 sequence is 13 residues long. Germline CDR1 is SGHNT and CDR2 is YENEEA. Trimming pared 4 bases from V and 3 bases from J, leaving 7 bases between. CDR3 loop: CASSSRNGNTIYF. The CDR3 DNA is TGTGCCAGCAGCTCGCGAAATGGAAACACCATATATTTT.

This chain uses TRBV7-2 with TRBJ2-3; 16 nucleotides line up with TRBD2. The length of the CDR3 is 18 residues. Germline V gene data show CDR1 as SGHTA and CDR2 as FQGNSA. The V gene end was trimmed by 5 bases and the J gene end by 0 bases; junction bases not matched to a gene: 5. The CDR3 sequence is CASSPGLAGGGSTDTQYF. For the CDR3, the DNA is TGTGCCAGCAGCCCGGGACTAGCGGGAGGGGGGAGCACAGATACGCAGTATTTT.

The CDR3 DNA follows: TGCGCCAGCAGCCAGGCCCATCAGGGAACCTATGGCTACACCTTC. Translation gives CASSQAHQGTYGYTF. This rearrangement joins TRBV4-3 to TRBJ1-2; D perhaps matches TRBD1 (5 bases). This CDR3 has 15 residues. CDR1 is LGHNA, CDR2 YSLEER, per germline. V lost 3 bases, J lost 4 bases, and 15 bases lay in between.

This clone occurred a few times. The genes are TRBV6-5 and TRBJ1-5; 8 nucleotides match TRBD1. CDR1 MNHEY and CDR2 SVGAGI come from the germline V gene. V trimming: 6 bases; J trimming: 1 base; junction bases outside the gene matches: 2. The CDR3 runs to 14 residues. The CDR3 loop is CASRDRASNQPQHF. The CDR3 nucleotides read TGTGCCAGCAGGGACAGGGCGAGCAATCAGCCCCAGCATTTT.

V gene TRBV11-2 combines with J gene TRBJ2-3; a possible D gene is TRBD1 (6 bases). The V gene lost 4 bases and the J gene lost 3 bases, with 14 bases spanning the gap. The CDR3 has 15 amino acids. Germline CDR1 reads SGHAT; CDR2 reads FQNNGV. CDR3 DNA sequence: TGTGCCAGCAGCTCCCCGGGACAAGGGACAGATACGCAGTATTTT. It is translated as CASSSPGQGTDTQYF.

V gene TRBV10-3 combines with J gene TRBJ1-1; maybe TRBD1 (6 bases). Germline-derived CDR1 and CDR2 are ENHRY and SYGVKD. The CDR3 loop spans 12 amino acids. The V gene lost 10 bases and the J gene lost 1 base, with 10 bases spanning the gap. The CDR3 here is CATGVSNTEAFF. The CDR3 bases are TGTGCCACAGGGGTATCGAACACTGAAGCTTTCTTT.

The V gene is TRBV28, the J gene TRBJ2-2; D is unclear. This CDR3 is built from 10 residues. CDR1 MDHEN and CDR2 SYDVKM come from the germline V gene. Trimming removed 10 bases at V and 8 bases at J, with 8 bases between. In DNA form, the CDR3 reads TGTGCCATCCTCGGGGGGGAGCTGTTTTTT. Encoded protein: CAILGGELFF.

This chain joins TRBV13 and TRBJ2-5, with D unresolved. Trimming took off 3 bases at V and 7 bases at J, with 9 bases between the two ends. This CDR3 spans 12 amino acids. From germline, CDR1 is PRHDT and CDR2 FYEKMQ (reference sequence). CDR3 bases: TGTGCCAGCAGCTTGTCCTCGGGGACCCAGTACTTC. The encoded protein is CASSLSSGTQYF.

The V call is TRBV18, the J call TRBJ1-4, with D perhaps matching TRBD1 (6 bases). The CDR3 extends over 13 amino acids. The V gene's germline CDR1 is KGHSH and CDR2 LQKENI. V was shortened by 5 bases and J by 7 bases, with 11 bases between the two germline ends. The CDR3 sequence is CASSGGAAEKLFF. The CDR3 nucleotides are TGTGCCAGCTCAGGGGGCGCGGCTGAAAAACTGTTTTTT.

This sequence joins TRBV7-7 and TRBJ2-5, with TRBD2 identical over 11 bases. Germline lookup yields CDR1 SSHAT and CDR2 FNYEAQ (reference sequence). The V and J ends lost 8 bases and 2 bases, in that order; junction bases with no gene match: 10. This CDR3 is built from 16 residues. Written as DNA, the CDR3 is TGTGCCAGCGGACATAGTGGGACTAGCGGACAAGAGACCCAGTACTTC. As protein: CASGHSGTSGQETQYF.

The chain employs TRBV24-1 and TRBJ1-2, with D unclear. V was pared by 4 bases and J by 3 bases, with 11 bases between. Germline CDR1 is KGHDR and CDR2 is SFDVKD. This CDR3 is built from 14 residues. CDR3: CATSDSTVYYGYTF. In DNA, the CDR3 is TGTGCCACCAGTGACTCTACAGTCTACTATGGCTACACCTTC.

CDR3 sequence (DNA): TGTGCCAGCAGCAAGCAGGGGGCCTCTGGAAACACCATATATTTT. Amino acid sequence: CASSKQGASGNTIYF. The V call is TRBV7-9, the J call TRBJ1-3; 8 bases are a match to TRBD1. The V and J ends lost 5 bases and 0 bases, in that order; junction bases with no gene match: 3. This CDR3 comprises 15 residues. CDR1 and CDR2 (germline): SEHNR, FQNEAQ (reference sequence).

This chain links TRBV19 with TRBJ2-7; the D gene is possibly TRBD2 (6 bases). Per the germline V gene, CDR1 is LNHDA and CDR2 is SQIVND (reference sequence). The CDR3 is 15 residues long. Trimming removed 7 bases from V and 2 bases from J, with 18 bases in between. CDR3 nucleotide sequence: TGTGCCAGTACCCCCTCGGCGGGAAGAACCTACGAGCAGTACTTC. Residues: CASTPSAGRTYEQYF.

This sequence joins TRBV4-1 and TRBJ1-1; a weak D match, TRBD1 (5 bases). The germline V gene has CDR1 MGHRA and CDR2 YSYEKL. The CDR3 is 15 residues long. Trimming shortened V by 0 bases and J by 1 base, and 9 bases separated the two germline ends. Written as DNA, the CDR3 is TGCGCCAGCAGCCAAGACCCTCAGGGGAACACTGAAGCTTTCTTT. Amino acid sequence: CASSQDPQGNTEAFF.

The V and J genes are TRBV21-1 and TRBJ1-1; the table's TRBD1 call for D was not verified on the DNA. TRBV21-1 is recorded as a pseudogene. The length of the CDR3 is 15 residues. CDR3 coding DNA: TGTGCCAGCAGCAAAGAAGGACAGGGTGACACTGAAGCTTTCTTT. Translated: CASSKEGQGDTEAFF.

This sequence joins TRBV13 and TRBJ2-1, with a weak D call TRBD1 (6 bases). The CDR3 loop spans 17 amino acids. V shed 4 bases and J shed 4 bases, with 20 bases lying between them. Germline V gene lookup returns CDR1 PRHDT and CDR2 FYEKMQ (reference sequence). In nucleotides, the CDR3 is TGTGCCAGCAGCTCCGTCTCAGGGGATTGGGTGTACAATGAGCAGTTCTTC. This gives the protein CASSSVSGDWVYNEQFF. Full variable domain (outside the CDR3, taken from reference TRBV13 and TRBJ2-1): AAGVIQSPRHLIKEKRETATLKCYPIPRHDTVYWYQQGPGQDPQFLISFYEKMQSDKGSIPDRFSAQQFSDYHSELNMSSLELGDSALYFCASSSVSGDWVYNEQFFGPGTRLTVL.

The chain combines TRBV7-8 with TRBJ1-2; D uncertain. The CDR3 totals 13 residues. V lost 6 bases and J 8 bases, leaving 16 bases between the germline ends. CDR1 and CDR2 (germline): SGHVS, FQNEAQ. The CDR3 nucleotides are TGTGCCAGCAGTACCGACTCGGTGGGCGGCTACACCTTC. It translates to CASSTDSVGGYTF.

J is TRBJ1-1 and V is TRBV21-1. TRBV21-1 is an annotated pseudogene. The CDR3 runs to 14 residues. The CDR3 nucleotides read TGTGCCAGCAATGGCTCCGCCGGGGGGACTGAAGCTTTCTTT. This codes for CASNGSAGGTEAFF.

The chain combines TRBV27 with TRBJ1-2; D not certain. V was shortened by 8 bases and J by 1 base, with 11 bases between the two germline ends. This CDR3 is 13 amino acids long. Per the germline V gene, CDR1 is MNHEY and CDR2 is SMNVEV (reference sequence). The CDR3 protein is CASSQGRNYGYTF. CDR3 DNA sequence: TGTGCCAGCTCCCAAGGGCGTAACTATGGCTACACCTTC.